This TCR beta chain was found in a study of radiotherapy plus CTLA-4 blockade in lung cancer. Study summary: Objective responses were documented in about 20% of patients, with disease control in around 30%. Study results and limitations: According to reports, early shifts in blood T cell clones, alongside interferon-beta, forecast response most accurately.

Comment on this clone: Its matching antigen is unknown.

Patients in the study, people with chemo-refractory metastatic non-small-cell lung cancer, received focal radiation plus ipilimumab CTLA-4 blockade. CDR3 size: 16 residues. Germline assignment: CDR1 SGHDT and CDR2 YYEEEE. The V gene end was trimmed by 0 bases and the J gene end by 7 bases; junction bases not matched to a gene: 5. Method: immunoSEQ multiplex PCR; TCRdb's copy keeps in-frame clones and lacks some. The table shows 80,000 to 95,000 clones, with less than 90% occurring only once. The clonotype originates from a human donor with non-small cell lung cancer who had stable disease on radiotherapy plus ipilimumab. Sequences were derived from peripheral blood, sampled from a patient treated with radiotherapy plus ipilimumab. This rearrangement joins TRBV5-6 to TRBJ1-6; 9 bases match TRBD1. The DNA of the CDR3 is TGTGCCAGCAGCTTGGCTGGACAGGGGTGGAATTCACCCCTCCACTTT. Its translation: CASSLAGQGWNSPLHF. Using reference TRBV5-6 and TRBJ1-6 for the parts outside the CDR3, the full variable domain is DAGVTQSPTHLIKTRGQQVTLRCSPKSGHDTVSWYQQALGQGPQFIFQYYEEEERQRGNFPDRFSGHQFPNYSSELNVNALLLGDSALYLCASSLAGQGWNSPLHFGNGTRLTVT.